In this sample, the clone carrying this TCR beta chain turned up once. The antigen is not known. The data derive from a study of cytotoxic CD8 clonotypes in ibrutinib-treated CLL. About the research overall: Averaging across samples gave roughly 280,000 productive templates and over 85,000 productive rearrangements. Study findings and constraints: Patients had baseline clonality above age-matched healthy donors, and this clonality moved with circulating CD8+ T-cell counts. Clonality increased with ibrutinib response but returned toward baseline at progression.

Deep sequencing aimed at 1 in 200,000 to 1 in 1 million T cells' resolution. The protocol was immunoSEQ multiplex PCR, while the TCRdb copy is restricted to in-frame clones and leaves out a portion. The profile shows about 160,000 clones, 84% of them singletons. With V trimmed by 1 base and J by 8 bases, 5 bases remained unmatched. Germline V gene lookup returns CDR1 SGHRS and CDR2 YFSETQ. The CDR3 spans 13 residues. J is TRBJ1-2 and V is TRBV5-1, with 7 bases aligning to TRBD1. This sequence originates from a human donor with chronic lymphocytic leukemia. Sequenced here: PBMCs, sampled after 24 months of ibrutinib treatment. The CDR3 spells CASSLTTGEGYTF. The DNA for the CDR3 is TGCGCCAGCAGCTTGACAACAGGGGAAGGCTACACCTTC. The whole variable domain, remainder taken from reference TRBV5-1 and TRBJ1-2, is KAGVTQTPRYLIKTRGQQVTLSCSPISGHRSVSWYQQTPGQGLQFLFEYFSETQRNKGNFPGRFSGRQFSNSRSEMNVSTLELGDSALYLCASSLTTGEGYTFGSGTRLTVV.